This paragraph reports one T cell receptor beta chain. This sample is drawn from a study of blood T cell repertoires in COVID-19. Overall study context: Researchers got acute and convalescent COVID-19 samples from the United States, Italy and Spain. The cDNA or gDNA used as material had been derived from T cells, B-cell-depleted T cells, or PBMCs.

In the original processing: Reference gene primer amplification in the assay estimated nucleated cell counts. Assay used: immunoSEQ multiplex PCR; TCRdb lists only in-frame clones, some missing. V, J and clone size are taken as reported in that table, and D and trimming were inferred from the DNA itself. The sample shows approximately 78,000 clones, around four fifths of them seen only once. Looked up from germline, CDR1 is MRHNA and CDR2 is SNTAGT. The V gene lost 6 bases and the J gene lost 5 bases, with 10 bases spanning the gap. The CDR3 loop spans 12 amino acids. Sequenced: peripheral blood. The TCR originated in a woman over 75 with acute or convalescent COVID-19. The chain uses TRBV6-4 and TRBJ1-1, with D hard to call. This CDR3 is CASSAGGTEAFF. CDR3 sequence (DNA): TGTGCCAGCAGCGCGGGCGGAACTGAAGCTTTCTTT.